What follows are 13 T cell receptor beta chains derived from one specimen sequenced in a study of blood T cell repertoires in COVID-19. Libraries were prepared by immunoSEQ multiplex PCR; TCRdb keeps only in-frame clonotypes and omits some of them. There are roughly 110,000 clones in the sample; around 83% occur only once, and about 5.5% lies in the top ten. The sequenced sample consisted of peripheral blood. The receptors stem from a woman in her sixties with COVID-19, enrolled during active disease.

The J gene is TRBJ1-2, the V gene TRBV4-1; weak D call: TRBD1 (5 bases). Germline V gene sequence: CDR1 MGHRA, CDR2 YSYEKL. V gave up 1 base and J gave up 4 bases, with 13 bases separating them. The CDR3 runs to 15 residues. The DNA of the CDR3 is TGCGCCAGCAGCCAAGGATTGGGGGGAGGCTATGGCTACACCTTC. It codes for CASSQGLGGGYGYTF.

V gene TRBV4-1 combines with J gene TRBJ1-1; TRBD1 might be the D (6 bases). V was shortened by 3 bases and J by 4 bases, with 15 bases between the two germline ends. The CDR3 extends over 15 amino acids. CDR1 is MGHRA and CDR2 is YSYEKL in the germline V gene. CDR3 sequence: CASSQNRDPITEAFF. CDR3 DNA sequence: TGCGCCAGCAGCCAGAACAGGGACCCAATCACTGAAGCTTTCTTT.

The rearrangement uses TRBV7-9 and TRBJ2-7, with D perhaps TRBD2 (6 bases). Germline CDR1 SEHNR, CDR2 FQNEAQ (reference sequence). The CDR3 loop spans 15 amino acids. The ends were cut back, 1 base at V and 3 bases at J, with 13 bases in the middle. Here the CDR3 DNA reads TGTGCCAGCAGCTTAGTGGGGGACTGGCGCTACGAGCAGTACTTC. Its protein product is CASSLVGDWRYEQYF.

The chain carries TRBV9 and TRBJ2-3; D not resolved. The CDR3 runs to 13 residues. V was pared by 1 base and J by 6 bases, with 9 bases between. Germline CDR1 and CDR2: SGDLS and YYNGEE. CDR3 nucleotide sequence: TGTGCCAGCAGCGTATTCAATTTGGATACGCAGTATTTT. This gives the protein CASSVFNLDTQYF.

This sequence joins TRBV5-4 and TRBJ2-5, with 8 bases fitting TRBD1. Germline-derived CDR1 and CDR2 are SGHNT and YYREEE (reference sequence). The CDR3 has 16 residues. Trimming took 4 bases from V and 2 from J; bases not matched to a gene: 10. The DNA of the CDR3 is TGTGCCAGCAGCCCAGGGGGCAGATATTATCAAGAGACCCAGTACTTC. Amino acids: CASSPGGRYYQETQYF.

This sequence joins TRBV5-1 and TRBJ1-2; 7 bases are shared with TRBD1. Trimming removed 0 bases from V and 0 bases from J; junction bases left unmatched: 5. The CDR3 covers 16 residues. Germline lookup yields CDR1 SGHRS and CDR2 YFSETQ. CDR3 in amino acids: CASSLDNRGTNYGYTF. Written as DNA, the CDR3 is TGCGCCAGCAGCTTGGATAACAGGGGAACTAACTATGGCTACACCTTC.

This sequence joins TRBV4-3 and TRBJ1-1; TRBD1 aligns across 7 bases. CDR1 and CDR2 from the germline V gene are LGHNA and YSLEER. Trimming took 0 bases from V and 1 from J; bases not matched to a gene: 5. The CDR3 is 16 amino acids. The CDR3 DNA follows: TGCGCCAGCAGCCAAGATCCTGAGGGGGCGAACACTGAAGCTTTCTTT. This codes for CASSQDPEGANTEAFF.

The chain is built from TRBV29-1 and TRBJ1-6; TRBD1 is a possible D gene (5 bases). Per the germline V gene, CDR1 is SQVTM and CDR2 is ANQGSEA. Trimming took off 4 bases at V and 10 bases at J, with 14 bases between the two ends. The CDR3 is 13 amino acids. This CDR3 reads CSVVEGVGSPLHF. In DNA form, the CDR3 reads TGCAGCGTTGTAGAAGGGGTAGGATCACCCCTCCACTTT.

This chain uses TRBV7-3 with TRBJ1-6, with 7 bases that match TRBD1. Germline CDR1 SGHTA, CDR2 FQGTGA. With 7 bases clipped from V and 10 bases from J, the junction kept 10 bases outside the gene matches. CDR3 length equals 14 residues. CDR3 bases: TGTGCCAGCACGATGGGGACAGCCGGGTCACCCCTCCACTTT. This encodes CASTMGTAGSPLHF.

This chain links TRBV4-1 with TRBJ2-7; D possibly corresponds to TRBD1 (5 bases). The V and J ends lost 1 base and 6 bases respectively, with 19 bases between them. CDR1 and CDR2 (germline): MGHRA, YSYEKL. This CDR3 region has 16 residues. CDR3 sequence (DNA): TGCGCCAGCAGCCAAGGTCTCCAAGAGACAGCTCGCGAGCAGTACTTC. Its translation: CASSQGLQETAREQYF.

V is TRBV7-9 and J is TRBJ1-2, with D tentatively TRBD1 (6 bases). CDR1 is SEHNR, CDR2 FQNEAQ, per germline (reference sequence). This CDR3 contains 13 residues. V was cut by 2 bases and J by 6 bases, with 10 bases left in between. This CDR3 is CASSLSSGDGYTF. CDR3 coding DNA: TGTGCCAGCAGCTTATCCTCAGGGGATGGCTACACCTTC.

The rearrangement links TRBV2 to TRBJ2-6; TRBD1 aligns across 7 bases. The CDR3 runs to 21 residues. Germline CDR1 SNHLY, CDR2 FYNNEI. V trimming: 4 bases; J trimming: 1 base; junction bases outside the gene matches: 19. The CDR3 is CASSARQGWLGRSSGANVLTF. The CDR3 DNA reads TGTGCCAGCAGTGCCCGACAGGGCTGGCTTGGTCGTTCTTCTGGGGCCAACGTCCTGACTTTC.

The chain is built from TRBV7-2 and TRBJ1-2; D unclear. The CDR3 has 14 residues. The V end was cut by 1 base, the J end by 6 bases, with 12 bases between. Germline CDR1 SGHTA, CDR2 FQGNSA. As DNA, the CDR3 is TGTGCCAGCAGCTTAGAGGCGGAGGTGGATGGCTACACCTTC. Amino acid sequence: CASSLEAEVDGYTF.